This T cell receptor beta chain was sequenced for a study of vaccination and CD4 T cells after COVID-19. About the research overall: The authors used overlapping spike peptides from SARS-CoV-2, HCoV-NL63, HCoV-OC43 and HCoV-229E to stimulate cells.

An Oncomine TCR Beta short-read assay was used to sequence the DNA from cultured CD4+ T cells. In TCRdb, the PCR reads were re-called with MiXCR into one record per CDR3 protein. The sample has 9,500 to 15,000 distinct CDR3 sequences, more than 30% seen once. Study outcomes and limitations: From around 19 to 38, the median of SARS-CoV-2-reactive clonotypes rose without reaching significance.

The treatment is: approximately nine-day PBMC culture with coronavirus spike peptide pools or control peptides (ViraFEST assay). The V end was cut by 1 base, the J end by 6 bases, with 13 bases between. The CDR3 loop spans 14 amino acids. Germline-derived CDR1 and CDR2 are SGHTA and FQGNSA. On this clonotype: What it binds is unknown.

This clonotype was sampled from a human donor with COVID-19. Sequenced: cultured CD4+ T cells from blood. The V gene is TRBV7-2, the J gene TRBJ2-7, with D perhaps matching TRBD2 (6 bases). For the CDR3, the DNA is TGTGCCAGCAGCTTAGGGGGCGTGGAGGGCGAGCAGTACTTC. Translated, it gives CASSLGGVEGEQYF.